This is a list of T cell receptor beta chains from one sample in a study of T cell changes during pregnancy in multiple sclerosis. Here immunoSEQ multiplex PCR was the method, and the copy in TCRdb shows in-frame clones only, minus some. In the table there are 75,000 to 90,000 clones, more than 90% of which are singletons. The starting material was CD4+ T cells from peripheral blood mononuclear cells, obtained before pregnancy. All receptors derive from a female donor with multiple sclerosis, enrolled in a pregnancy study. Both conserved end residues are part of each CDR3. Fields, in order: V gene, J gene, CDR3 protein.

TRBV18	TRBJ2-1	CASSQGFERDPYNEQFF
TRBV10-3	TRBJ2-7	CAITGTGATYEQYF
TRBV30	TRBJ1-2	CAWGLAVYGYTF
TRBV4-2	TRBJ1-2	CASSQEGRSDYGYTF
TRBV11-2	TRBJ2-7	CASSFRGGPTYEQYF
TRBV28	TRBJ1-2	CASSTPFPRAGYTF
TRBV10-3	TRBJ1-2	CAAQTDRGLGGYTF
TRBV5-8	TRBJ2-3	CASSLTGGVTQYF
TRBV7-8	TRBJ2-1	CASSWRPGQDRYNEQFF
TRBV30	TRBJ2-1	CAWILSSGRFNEQFF
TRBV11-2	TRBJ1-1	CASSLRGGKDSEAFF
TRBV30	TRBJ1-5	CAWSVFGTGYSNQPQHF
TRBV4-1	TRBJ1-4	CASSQAGHRGGNEKLFF
TRBV2	TRBJ1-1	CASSEAAAGENTEAFF
TRBV7-2	TRBJ1-3	CASSLKQAKSTIYF
TRBV10-3	TRBJ1-1	CAISSDRNTEAFF
TRBV6-1	TRBJ2-7	CASSARTATYEQYF
TRBV7-3	TRBJ1-1	CASSRGQGNTEAFF
TRBV28	TRBJ2-5	CASSLAGLGRTQYF
TRBV4-1	TRBJ1-1	CASSQEMGPGGYTEAFF
TRBV6-6	TRBJ2-7	CASSYSRQGGSYEQYF
TRBV7-2	TRBJ2-7	CASSLDILSYEQYF
TRBV5-6	TRBJ2-3	CASSFGTGSTDTQYF
TRBV25-1	TRBJ2-3	CASSEFTGTPRGTDTQYF
TRBV28	TRBJ2-7	CASSGGTSGIYEQYF
TRBV6-5	TRBJ2-1	CASTPRQGPYNEQFF
TRBV29-1	TRBJ1-2	CSAAGGTLSNYGYTF
TRBV29-1	TRBJ1-2	CSVEVTGTGDGYTF
TRBV6-1	TRBJ1-1	CASSAEGNTEAFF
TRBV28	TRBJ2-3	CASALYGQGLDTQYF
TRBV9	TRBJ2-5	CASRMTSGGHKEETQYF
TRBV2	TRBJ2-5	CASNGLAGGRGETQYF
TRBV28	TRBJ1-2	CASSFGLGGTVGYGYTF
TRBV27	TRBJ2-3	CASSPSGPGQGSTDTQYF
TRBV6-1	TRBJ1-1	CASIAWQGGNTEAFF
TRBV18	TRBJ1-2	CASSPKARESGYTF
TRBV29-1	TRBJ2-1	CSTGQVLSGNEQFF
TRBV9	TRBJ1-2	CASSVETWSGYTF
TRBV18	TRBJ2-1	CASSLRRTGTGGNEQFF
TRBV25-1	TRBJ2-2	CARGLAGTGELFF
TRBV30	TRBJ1-1	CAWTRGGVLDTEAFF
TRBV5-4	TRBJ1-2	CASSYDRPLVYGYAF
TRBV6-5	TRBJ1-2	CASSYSREDYGYTF
TRBV19	TRBJ1-2	CASSMARTGRLTNYGYTF
TRBV6-5	TRBJ1-5	CASSRDRISNQPQHF
TRBV30	TRBJ2-5	CAWSVTGVGETQYF
TRBV5-1	TRBJ1-4	CASSLFPTGGDEKLFF
TRBV18	TRBJ2-5	CASSPTGDETQYF
TRBV19	TRBJ2-5	CASSIGLAAIETQYF
TRBV30	TRBJ1-1	CAWNREDTEAFF